This T cell receptor (beta chain) stems from a study of blood T cell repertoires in COVID-19 (dated by TCRdb to the early 2020s). With regard to the full study: The collaborator samples originated in the United States, Italy and Spain and spanned the acute and convalescent phases of COVID-19. Sample metadata almost always included a de-identified subject ID, COVID-19 status, age in years and sex. The material from the prospective study consisted of cDNA or gDNA derived from T cells, B-cell-depleted T cells, or PBMCs. Where HLA class I and class II types were available, the types were taken from metadata supplied by the sample provider, not from assay-based typing. The repertoires were made available in a free public database intended to serve as a resource for research on the immune response to SARS-CoV-2. Samples were obtained from the ongoing ImmuneRACE study (first 160 participants) and from about 1,300 subjects provided by 6 global collaborators. Subjects who had been exposed to COVID-19, were actively infected with it, or had recovered from it provided the deeply sampled blood TCRbeta repertoires that made up the dataset. On the study overall, not on this receptor specifically: The quantity of clinical and demographic metadata differed by source and by participant and was supplied without curation.

Regarding this clone: What this receptor recognizes is not known. There are no base qualities to consult, and no much larger clone falls within one base.

The germline V and J ends show losses of 8 bases and 3 bases respectively, and no gene match explains 10 bases of the junction. The CDR3 goes from the cysteine to the phenylalanine over 17 residues. The read is trimmed to its CDR3 DNA, 51 bases read in frame from base 1. CDR1 and CDR2 are read off the germline V gene (reference sequence) as WNHNN and SYGVQD. Participants in the prospective study were enrolled through a virtual design, were aged about 18 to 100 years, and lived in some 24 United States geographic areas. Cohort assignment in the prospective study relied on participant-reported clinical history from a screening survey and a study questionnaire. For ImmuneRACE Cohort 3, a participant was defined as recovered based on two consecutive negative NP/OP PCR tests, clearance by a healthcare professional, or resolution of symptoms. Each participant in the prospective study had whole blood, serum and a nasopharyngeal or oropharyngeal swab collected by mobile phlebotomists. Participants in the prospective study had the option to provide additional blood draws and questionnaires over a roughly two-month period. Before DNA extraction, blood samples from the prospective study were shipped at room temperature or frozen.

The immunoSEQ Assay, a bias-controlled multiplex PCR, was used to amplify TCRbeta CDR3 regions from genomic DNA. The authors' analysis ran thus. Nucleated cell counts per sample were estimated from amplification of reference gene primers within the assay. Sequence reads were collapsed and filtered to measure the absolute abundance of every unique TCRbeta CDR3 rearrangement. For each sample, productive Simpson clonality was calculated as the square root of Simpson's diversity index over productive rearrangements. What TCRdb holds here is the immuneACCESS table cut down to in-frame rearrangements. Part of the clones is not present; checked against another copy, under half of the missing clones reflect an unresolved V gene, and the others are unexplained. The V and J calls and the clone size are those of that table, but D and trimming were determined from the DNA. A total of about 190,000 clones appear in this sample, approximately 84% of them only once. In total, the top ten clones hold roughly 3% of the sample.

The clonotype comes from a woman aged 25 to 39 who had recovered from COVID-19. The sample consisted of PBMCs or T cells enriched from blood (not recorded which). This chain is built from TRBV10-1 and TRBJ2-2; 12 middle bases align to TRBD2. The DNA sequence is given as TGCGCCAGCCCGAGACTAGCGGGAGAGACCCACACCGGGGAGCTGTTTTTT. Translated, this gives CASPRLAGETHTGELFF.